A single sample gave rise to the 5 T cell receptor beta chains below, sequenced in a study of T-cell reconstitution after alpha-beta-depleted transplantation in children. Using unique molecular identifiers, the investigators prepared the TCRbeta library. One entry per CDR3 protein results from TCRdb running MiXCR on the PCR reads. The table shows a few hundred thousand distinct CDR3 sequences, with roughly 30% occurring only once. This specimen was PBMCs, taken before TCRalphabeta/CD19-depleted stem cell transplant. Source of these receptors: a boy under three years old with Wiskott-Aldrich syndrome, due to receive a stem cell transplant.

The chain combines TRBV20-1 with TRBJ2-1, with 16 positions matching TRBD2. This CDR3 is 20 amino acids long. Germline V gives CDR1 DFQATT, CDR2 SNEGSKA (reference sequence). J was trimmed by 7 bases and V by 0 bases; bases with no gene match: 15. The CDR3 loop is CSARDPLGTSGRVVINEQFF. CDR3 DNA: TGCAGTGCTAGAGATCCCCTTGGGACTAGCGGGAGGGTCGTGATTAATGAGCAGTTCTTC.

The genes are TRBV14 and TRBJ2-1; D is possibly TRBD2 (5 bases). The ends were cut back, 4 bases at V and 8 bases at J, with 21 bases in the middle. Germline V lookup: CDR1 SGHDN, CDR2 FVKESK. There are 16 residues in the CDR3. DNA of the CDR3: TGTGCCAGCAGCCTTGGACCGGGAATTGTTGGTTATGAGCAGTTCTTC. Protein product: CASSLGPGIVGYEQFF. Full variable domain (outside the CDR3, taken from reference TRBV14 and TRBJ2-1): EAGVTQFPSHSVIEKGQTVTLRCDPISGHDNLYWYRRVMGKEIKFLLHFVKESKQDESGMPNNRFLAERTGGTYSTLKVQPAELEDSGVYFCASSLGPGIVGYEQFFGPGTRLTVL.

The rearrangement links TRBV20-1 to TRBJ2-1; the D gene is possibly TRBD2 (6 bases). The V end lost 0 bases, the J end lost 2 bases, and 11 bases lay between the germline ends. The length of the CDR3 is 15 residues. CDR1 is DFQATT and CDR2 is SNEGSKA in the germline V gene (reference sequence). CDR3 coding DNA: TGCAGTGCTAGAGATCGTCAGCGGGCCTACAATGAGCAGTTCTTC. Amino acid sequence: CSARDRQRAYNEQFF.

The rearrangement uses TRBV29-1 and TRBJ2-1; TRBD2 agrees at 10 bases. The V gene's germline CDR1 is SQVTM and CDR2 ANQGSEA. This CDR3 spans 16 amino acids. J was trimmed by 5 bases and V by 4 bases; bases with no gene match: 11. CDR3 nucleotide sequence: TGCAGCGTTGGGGGCAGGGGAGGACTAGCGGACAATGAGCAGTTCTTC. Translated, it gives CSVGGRGGLADNEQFF.

The V and J genes are TRBV5-1 and TRBJ2-6; 10 bases line up with TRBD1. With 4 bases clipped from V and 0 bases from J, the junction kept 10 bases outside the gene matches. The CDR3 is made up of 19 amino acids. The V gene's germline CDR1 is SGHRS and CDR2 YFSETQ. The CDR3 here is CASSPWGQGTSSGANVLTF. The CDR3 nucleotides read TGCGCCAGCAGCCCTTGGGGACAGGGGACGAGCTCTGGGGCCAACGTCCTGACTTTC.